These 18 T cell receptor beta chains were sequenced from one sample in a study of T cell changes during pregnancy in multiple sclerosis. Profiled with immunoSEQ multiplex PCR; TCRdb holds only in-frame clones, not every one. The profile shows some 66,000 clones, about 91% of them singletons. Source: CD8+ T cells from peripheral blood mononuclear cells, taken before pregnancy. The receptors derive from a female donor with multiple sclerosis, enrolled in a pregnancy study.

The genes are TRBV5-1 and TRBJ2-1, with TRBD2 as a possible D gene (8 bases). Trimming took off 0 bases at V and 8 bases at J, with 18 bases between the two ends. Per germline, CDR1 SGHRS and CDR2 YFSETQ. The CDR3 loop spans 16 amino acids. CDR3 in amino acids: CASSLDGGGQGDEQFF. CDR3 in DNA: TGCGCCAGCAGCTTGGACGGCGGGGGGCAGGGGGATGAGCAGTTCTTC.

The V and J genes are TRBV5-6 and TRBJ2-1; 9 bases map to TRBD2. Germline assignment: CDR1 SGHDT and CDR2 YYEEEE. Trimming took 3 bases from V and 15 from J; bases not matched to a gene: 16. The CDR3 runs 15 residues. CDR3 bases: TGTGCCAGCAGCTCGGGCATGGGACTAGCTGGGCTGAGGTTCTTC. Translation: CASSSGMGLAGLRFF.

This chain uses TRBV6-5 with TRBJ1-1; D is perhaps TRBD1 (6 bases). Trimming cost V 6 bases and J 5 bases, with 22 bases left between them. Per the germline V gene, CDR1 is MNHEY and CDR2 is SVGAGI. The CDR3 is 16 amino acids. The CDR3 sequence: CASSYDPLTGRTEAFF. The CDR3, as DNA: TGTGCCAGCAGCTACGACCCCCTGACAGGAAGGACTGAAGCTTTCTTT.

J is TRBJ1-5 and V is TRBV6-6; D remains unclear. This CDR3 spans 14 amino acids. In germline, CDR1 is MNHNY, CDR2 SVGAGI (reference sequence). Trimming stripped 0 bases from V and 8 bases from J, with 11 bases between. The CDR3 region has the DNA TGTGCCAGCAGTTACTCGAATGCGGGTGAGCCCCAGCATTTT. It codes for CASSYSNAGEPQHF.

This clone occurred once. The V and J genes are TRBV14 and TRBJ1-3; D is perhaps TRBD1 (6 bases). Per germline, CDR1 SGHDN and CDR2 FVKESK. The length of the CDR3 is 16 residues. Trimming took 3 bases from V and 4 from J, leaving 16 bases between them. The CDR3 protein is CASSQIARGPGNTIYF. As DNA, the CDR3 is TGTGCCAGCAGCCAGATTGCGCGGGGGCCGGGAAACACCATATATTTT.

V usage is TRBV2 and J usage is TRBJ2-2; TRBD2 matches 12 bases. The CDR3 is made up of 16 amino acids. Germline CDR1 SNHLY, CDR2 FYNNEI. Unmatched junction bases numbered 8, after V lost 6 bases and J lost 6 bases. CDR3 sequence reads: CASRDPSGGAPGELFF. The CDR3 coding sequence is TGTGCCAGCAGAGACCCTAGCGGGGGGGCCCCCGGGGAGCTGTTTTTT. The variable domain in full, with the rest retrieved from reference TRBV2 and TRBJ2-2, is EPEVTQTPSHQVTQMGQEVILRCVPISNHLYFYWYRQILGQKVEFLVSFYNNEISEKSEIFDDQFSVERPDGSNFTLKIRSTKLEDSAMYFCASRDPSGGAPGELFFGEGSRLTVL.

V and J are TRBV9 and TRBJ2-6; TRBD2 matches at 9 bases. Germline-derived CDR1 and CDR2 are SGDLS and YYNGEE. Trimming cost V 4 bases and J 0 bases; bases outside gene matches: 20. The CDR3 covers 22 residues. CDR3: CASSPHLSGIGRGGSGANVLTF. The CDR3 DNA reads TGTGCCAGCAGCCCCCATCTGTCGGGAATTGGGCGGGGGGGCTCTGGGGCCAACGTCCTGACTTTC.

This chain joins TRBV9 and TRBJ2-3; 9 nucleotides agree with TRBD2. V was clipped by 2 bases and J by 4 bases; unmatched bases: 5. The CDR3 contains 15 residues. Germline CDR1 SGDLS, CDR2 YYNGEE. CDR3 sequence: CASSVSGGLSDTQYF. The CDR3, as DNA: TGTGCCAGCAGCGTGAGCGGGGGGCTTTCAGATACGCAGTATTTT.

The V and J genes are TRBV7-9 and TRBJ1-1, with D possibly TRBD1 on 5 matching bases. In germline, CDR1 is SEHNR, CDR2 FQNEAQ (reference sequence). The CDR3 totals 14 residues. V was pared by 1 base and J by 4 bases, with 10 bases between. The CDR3 here is CASSLGGEATEAFF. The CDR3 bases are TGTGCCAGCAGCTTAGGAGGGGAGGCCACTGAAGCTTTCTTT.

This chain uses TRBV5-1 with TRBJ1-3; weak D call: TRBD1 (6 bases). V was trimmed by 4 bases and J by 0 bases, leaving 17 bases between them. The CDR3 has 17 amino acids. Germline V gene lookup returns CDR1 SGHRS and CDR2 YFSETQ. The CDR3, as DNA: TGCGCCAGCAGCCTATATCCGGGACAAACCTCTGGAAACACCATATATTTT. Amino acid sequence: CASSLYPGQTSGNTIYF.

This chain joins TRBV9 and TRBJ2-5, with 7 nucleotides matching TRBD1. CDR1 SGDLS and CDR2 YYNGEE come from the germline V gene. The V gene end was trimmed by 4 bases and the J gene end by 5 bases; junction bases not matched to a gene: 14. The CDR3 runs to 16 residues. Written as DNA, the CDR3 is TGTGCCAGCAGCCCCAGCCGGGACAGCGACTGGGAGACCCAGTACTTC. Amino acids: CASSPSRDSDWETQYF.

The chain is built from TRBV4-1 and TRBJ1-2; the D is unclear. This CDR3 contains 12 residues. V was shortened by 2 bases and J by 8 bases, with 9 bases between the two germline ends. Germline V gene data show CDR1 as MGHRA and CDR2 as YSYEKL. The DNA of the CDR3 is TGCGCCAGCAGCCAAACGGCGGGGGGCTACACCTTC. It codes for CASSQTAGGYTF.

The chain carries TRBV19 and TRBJ2-7, with 8 positions matching TRBD2. Trimming removed 2 bases from V and 3 bases from J; junction bases left unmatched: 6. The CDR3 has 15 amino acids. CDR1 and CDR2 (germline): LNHDA, SQIVND (reference sequence). CDR3 protein: CASSITSGYNYEQYF. CDR3 in DNA: TGTGCCAGTAGTATAACTAGCGGTTACAACTACGAGCAGTACTTC.

The chain uses TRBV9 and TRBJ1-2; 9 bases are shared with TRBD1. The CDR3 length is 15 residues. J lost 4 bases, V lost 0 bases, and 4 bases had no gene match. Germline V gene data show CDR1 as SGDLS and CDR2 as YYNGEE. The CDR3 spells CASSVALQGAYGYTF. The CDR3 coding sequence is TGTGCCAGCAGCGTAGCTCTACAGGGGGCCTATGGCTACACCTTC.

This sequence joins TRBV7-9 and TRBJ2-5; perhaps TRBD1 as D (6 bases). Trimming removed 5 bases from V and 4 bases from J, with 11 bases in between. From germline, CDR1 is SEHNR and CDR2 FQNEAQ (reference sequence). The CDR3 contains 13 residues. This chain's CDR3 is CASSPGVSETQYF. CDR3 nucleotides: TGTGCCAGCAGCCCAGGGGTATCAGAGACCCAGTACTTC.

With respect to this clone: In the same sample, other DNA sequences code for this CDR3. V usage is TRBV25-1 and J usage is TRBJ2-6; tentatively, D is TRBD1 (6 bases). Trimming took 8 bases from V and 1 from J, leaving 15 bases between them. This CDR3 spans 16 amino acids. The germline gives CDR1 MGHDK, CDR2 SYGVNS. The DNA of the CDR3 is TGTGCCAGCGGGGACACCGAAGTTTCTGGGGCCAACGTCCTGACTTTC. Translated: CASGDTEVSGANVLTF. Combining the CDR3 with reference TRBV25-1 and TRBJ2-6 gives the whole variable domain EADIYQTPRYLVIGTGKKITLECSQTMGHDKMYWYQQDPGMELHLIHYSYGVNSTEKGDLSSESTVSRIRTEHFPLTLESARPSHTSQYLCASGDTEVSGANVLTFGAGSRLTVL.

The chain couples TRBV5-4 to TRBJ2-5, with 14 positions matching TRBD2. CDR3 length: 20 residues. The V gene end was trimmed by 4 bases and the J gene end by 2 bases; junction bases not matched to a gene: 16. Germline V CDR1 and CDR2: SGHNT, YYREEE (reference sequence). CDR3 residues: CASSGGSRLAGGPQQETQYF. Here the CDR3 DNA reads TGTGCCAGCAGCGGTGGTTCAAGACTAGCGGGGGGGCCACAGCAAGAGACCCAGTACTTC.

This chain joins TRBV10-2 and TRBJ1-5; the D is unclear. V lost 4 bases and J lost 5, with 9 bases in between. CDR1 is WSHSY and CDR2 is SAAADI in the germline V gene. This CDR3 comprises 13 residues. The CDR3 loop reads CASSAGNYQPQHF. The CDR3 region has the DNA TGCGCCAGCAGTGCGGGGAACTATCAGCCCCAGCATTTT.